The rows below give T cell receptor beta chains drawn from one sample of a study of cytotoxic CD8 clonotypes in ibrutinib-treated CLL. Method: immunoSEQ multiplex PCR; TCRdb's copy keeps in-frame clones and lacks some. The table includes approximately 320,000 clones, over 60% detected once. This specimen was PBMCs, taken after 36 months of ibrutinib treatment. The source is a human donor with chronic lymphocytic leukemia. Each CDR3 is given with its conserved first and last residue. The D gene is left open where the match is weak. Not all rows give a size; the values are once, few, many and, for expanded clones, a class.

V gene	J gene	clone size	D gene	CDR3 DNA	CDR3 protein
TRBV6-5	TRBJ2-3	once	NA	TGTGCCAGCAGCATCAGGGATTCGGCTACGCAGTATTTT	CASSIRDSATQYF
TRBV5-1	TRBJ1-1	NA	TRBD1	TGCGCCAGCAGCTTGACAGGGGCAGGAGCTTTCTTT	CASSLTGAGAFF
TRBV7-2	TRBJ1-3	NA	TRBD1	TGTGCCAGCAGTCATTGGAGGGGGCAGAGAGCAAACACCATATATTTT	CASSHWRGQRANTIYF
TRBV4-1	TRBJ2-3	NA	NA	TGCGCCAGCAGCCAAGGACAAAACACAGATACGCAGTATTTT	CASSQGQNTDTQYF
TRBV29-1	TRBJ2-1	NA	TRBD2	TGCAGGGGAGCTGGTTGGGCGGGAGGCCCTAAGCGGTCGTTCTTC	CRGAGWAGGPKRSFF
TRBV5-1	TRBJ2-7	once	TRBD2	TGCGCCAGCAGCTTGGCTAGCGGGGGGGCGGCGAGCGAGCAGTACTTC	CASSLASGGAASEQYF
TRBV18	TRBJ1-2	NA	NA	TGTGCCAGCTCACCCACGTCGGGTCCAGATGGCTACACCTTC	CASSPTSGPDGYTF
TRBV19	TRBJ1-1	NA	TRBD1	TGTGCCAGTAACTCGGACAGGGCTTACACTGAAGCTTTCTTT	CASNSDRAYTEAFF
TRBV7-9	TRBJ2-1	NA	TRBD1	TGTGCCAGCAGCGGAGGGGACAGGGGATTCTTCTTC	CASSGGDRGFFF
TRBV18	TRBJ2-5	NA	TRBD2	TGTGCCAGCTCATCGCGGGGGGGCGAAGAGACCCAGTACTTC	CASSSRGGEETQYF
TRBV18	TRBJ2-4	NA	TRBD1	TGTGCCAGCTCACCACGGGGGTCCCGGACAGGGATTCCGCTAGCCAAAAACATTCAGTACTTC	CASSPRGSRTGIPLAKNIQYF
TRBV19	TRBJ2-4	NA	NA	TGTGCCAGTAGTATACCCGTCAACAGGGAAGCCAAAAACATTCAGTACTTC	CASSIPVNREAKNIQYF
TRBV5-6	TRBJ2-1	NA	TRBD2	TGTGCCAGCAGCTTGTTGGTGACTAGCGGGGGGGCTTACAATGAGCAGTTCTTC	CASSLLVTSGGAYNEQFF
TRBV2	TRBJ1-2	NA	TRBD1	TGTGCCAGCAGTGCGGGACAGCAGAACTATGGCTACACCTTC	CASSAGQQNYGYTF
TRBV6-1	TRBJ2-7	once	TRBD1	TGTGCCAGCAGCACCGGGACAGGGGAGTTTAACGAGCAGTACTTC	CASSTGTGEFNEQYF
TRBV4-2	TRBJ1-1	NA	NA	TGTGCCAGCAGCCCTTCAGGTTGGACTGAAGCTTTCTTT	CASSPSGWTEAFF
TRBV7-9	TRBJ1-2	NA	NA	TGTGCCAGCAGCTTAGTAGGTGGCTACACCTTC	CASSLVGGYTF
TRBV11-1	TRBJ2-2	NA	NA	TGTGCCAGCAGCGGCCCTCGCAAGGGGGGCGCGAACACCGGGGAGCTGTTTTTT	CASSGPRKGGANTGELFF
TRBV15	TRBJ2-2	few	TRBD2	TGTGCCACCAGCAGAGATGCCATGGTAGCGGGCACCGGGGAGCTGTTTTTT	CATSRDAMVAGTGELFF
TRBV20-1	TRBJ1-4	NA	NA	TGCAGTGCTAGAAGTAATGAAAAACTGTTTTTT	CSARSNEKLFF
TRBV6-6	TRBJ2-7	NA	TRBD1	TGTGCCAGCACCTTGGGACAGATCTACGAGCAGTACTTC	CASTLGQIYEQYF
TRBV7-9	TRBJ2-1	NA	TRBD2	TGTGCCAGCAGCCAAACTAGCGAGTACAATGAGCAGTTCTTC	CASSQTSEYNEQFF
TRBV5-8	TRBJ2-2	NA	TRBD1	TGTGCCAGCAGCCCTCCGGGACAGGACATCTACGGGGAGCTGTTTTTT	CASSPPGQDIYGELFF
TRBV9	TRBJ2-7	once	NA	TGTGCCAGCAGCGTAACCCTTGGGGTCGAGCAGTACTTC	CASSVTLGVEQYF
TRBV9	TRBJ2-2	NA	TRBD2	TGTGCCAGCAGAGGAGCGGGAGGGGCGAACACCGGGGAGCTGTTTTTT	CASRGAGGANTGELFF
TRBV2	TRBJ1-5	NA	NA	TGTGCCAGCGGGGGGCAGCCCCAGCATTTT	CASGGQPQHF
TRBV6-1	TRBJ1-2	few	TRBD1	TGTGCCAGCAGTGAAGCGACAGGGTACGGCTACACCTTC	CASSEATGYGYTF
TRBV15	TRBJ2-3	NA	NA	TGTGCCACCAGCAGAGATAGGAGGACAGATACGCAGTATTTT	CATSRDRRTDTQYF
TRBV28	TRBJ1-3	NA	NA	TGTGCCAGCGGATCCAGGGGCGGCTCTGGAAACACCATATATTTT	CASGSRGGSGNTIYF
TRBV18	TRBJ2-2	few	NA	TGTGCCAGCTCAATTCGGACGGACACCGGGGAGCTGTTTTTT	CASSIRTDTGELFF
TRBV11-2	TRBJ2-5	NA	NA	TGTGCCAGCAGCTTAGCGGGGCTTAAAAAAGAGACCCAGTACTTC	CASSLAGLKKETQYF
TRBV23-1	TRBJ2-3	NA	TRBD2	TGCGCCAGCGGCCTTCGGCGGGGGGGCCCCGATACGCAGTATTTT	CASGLRRGGPDTQYF
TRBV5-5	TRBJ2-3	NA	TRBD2	TGTGCCAGCAGCCGACTAGCGGGAGGGACAGATACGCAGTATTTT	CASSRLAGGTDTQYF
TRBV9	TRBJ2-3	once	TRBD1	TGTGCCAGCAGCGCCTTCGCAGGGGGCCCGATCACAGATACGCAGTATTTT	CASSAFAGGPITDTQYF
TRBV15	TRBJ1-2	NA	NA	TGTGCCACCAGCAGAGAAGGAAGCAGGGTGAACTATGGCTACACCTTC	CATSREGSRVNYGYTF
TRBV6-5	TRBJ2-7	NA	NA	TGTGCCAGCAGTTACTCGACCGGGATGATATTCTACGAGCAGTACTTC	CASSYSTGMIFYEQYF
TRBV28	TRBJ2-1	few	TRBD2	TGTGCCAGCAGTTTGCGGGAGCGGGGCGGTGAGCAGTTCTTC	CASSLRERGGEQFF